A selection of T cell receptor beta chains follows, all from one sample in a study of blood T cell repertoires in COVID-19. Sequencing was performed with immunoSEQ multiplex PCR; in TCRdb, only in-frame clones are kept and a portion is missing. The profile shows around 300,000 clones, around 90% of them singletons. The specimen was peripheral blood. Receptors were obtained from a woman in her 50s with COVID-19, enrolled during active disease. CDR3s include the opening cysteine and the closing phenylalanine or tryptophan. The order of the fields is V gene, J gene, D gene, clone size, CDR3 DNA, CDR3 protein. A D gene is named only where the DNA matches it firmly. Rows may omit the clone size; those that give it use once, few, many or a size class.

V: TRBV5-4
J: TRBJ2-6
D: TRBD1
size: -
DNA: TGTGCCAGCAGCTTGGTAGGGGGCGCTTATTCTGGGGCCAACGTCCTGACTTTC
CDR3: CASSLVGGAYSGANVLTF

V: TRBV29-1
J: TRBJ1-1
D: TRBD1
size: -
DNA: TGCAGCGTCGGGGGACAGGGCACTGAAGCTTTCTTT
CDR3: CSVGGQGTEAFF

V: TRBV28
J: TRBJ2-2
D: -
size: -
DNA: TGTGCCAGCAGTTTCCAGAACACCGGGGAGCTGTTTTTT
CDR3: CASSFQNTGELFF

V: TRBV19
J: TRBJ2-5
D: TRBD2
size: -
DNA: TGTGCCAGTAGTACCCCCCGGACTAGCGGGAGGGTTATAGGGGAGACCCAGTACTTC
CDR3: CASSTPRTSGRVIGETQYF

V: TRBV2
J: TRBJ2-6
D: -
size: -
DNA: TGTGCCAGCAGTGATCTTGTCTCTGGGGCCAACGTCCTGACTTTC
CDR3: CASSDLVSGANVLTF

V: TRBV6-5
J: TRBJ2-2
D: TRBD2
size: -
DNA: TGTGCCAGCAGCAGACTAGCGGGGAAAAACGGGGAGCTGTTTTTT
CDR3: CASSRLAGKNGELFF

V: TRBV2
J: TRBJ2-5
D: -
size: few
DNA: TGTGCCAGCACCGTCCAAGAGACCCAGTACTTC
CDR3: CASTVQETQYF

V: TRBV24-1
J: TRBJ2-3
D: TRBD1
size: -
DNA: TGTGCCACCAGTGATGCTACAGGGGGATCCACAGATACGCAGTATTTT
CDR3: CATSDATGGSTDTQYF

V: TRBV11-3
J: TRBJ2-1
D: TRBD1
size: -
DNA: TGTGCCAGCAGCTCTGGGGACAGGGGCTCAGCGGGAGTCAATGAGCAGTTCTTC
CDR3: CASSSGDRGSAGVNEQFF

V: TRBV3-1/TRBV3-2
J: TRBJ2-2
D: -
size: -
DNA: TGTGCCAGCAGCCCGAGGACCGGGGAGCTGTTTTTT
CDR3: CASSPRTGELFF

V: TRBV6-5
J: TRBJ2-1
D: -
size: -
DNA: TGTGCCAGCACCAAAGGGGGCAATGAGCAGTTCTTC
CDR3: CASTKGGNEQFF

V: TRBV19
J: TRBJ2-1
D: -
size: -
DNA: TGTGCCAGTAGTATCCCACAGGGATCGGGCGATGAGCAGTTCTTC
CDR3: CASSIPQGSGDEQFF

V: TRBV6-1
J: TRBJ1-1
D: -
size: -
DNA: TGTGCCAGCAGCGAATCGTACAGTAGGATGAACACTGAAGCTTTCTTT
CDR3: CASSESYSRMNTEAFF

V: TRBV11-3
J: TRBJ2-2
D: -
size: -
DNA: TGTGCCAGCACCCCCGGGCAGGGGTTGACCGGGGAGCTGTTTTTT
CDR3: CASTPGQGLTGELFF

V: TRBV6-5
J: TRBJ2-2
D: TRBD1
size: -
DNA: TGTGCCAGCAGGCACCGGGACAGAAACACCGGGGAGCTGTTTTTT
CDR3: CASRHRDRNTGELFF

V: TRBV14
J: TRBJ2-7
D: TRBD2
size: -
DNA: TGTGCCAGCAGCCAATTCCCCGGGCGGGAGGGCCGGAACGAGCAGTACTTC
CDR3: CASSQFPGREGRNEQYF

V: TRBV12-3/TRBV12-4
J: TRBJ2-1
D: -
size: -
DNA: TGTGCCAGCAGTTTAGCCGGGAATGAGCAGTTCTTC
CDR3: CASSLAGNEQFF

V: TRBV19
J: TRBJ1-1
D: TRBD1
size: -
DNA: TGTGCCAGTAGAATGACAGGGGGCCCGAACACTGAAGCTTTCTTT
CDR3: CASRMTGGPNTEAFF

V: TRBV19
J: TRBJ2-1
D: TRBD2
size: -
DNA: TGTGCCAGTAGTATCCCCCGAAAAGCGGGAATATTCCATGAGCAGTTCTTC
CDR3: CASSIPRKAGIFHEQFF

V: TRBV9
J: TRBJ2-1
D: -
size: -
DNA: TGTGCCAGCAGCGGGAGAGGGCGGGGATCCTACAATGAGCAGTTCTTC
CDR3: CASSGRGRGSYNEQFF

V: TRBV24-1
J: TRBJ1-5
D: TRBD1
size: -
DNA: TGTGCCACCAGTGATTCCGGGACAGGCCTATATAGCAATCAGCCCCAGCATTTT
CDR3: CATSDSGTGLYSNQPQHF

V: TRBV7-8
J: TRBJ1-2
D: -
size: -
DNA: TGTGCCAGCAGCTTAGCGCCGGGAGGGGCCTATGGCTACACCTTC
CDR3: CASSLAPGGAYGYTF

V: TRBV3-1/TRBV3-2
J: TRBJ2-3
D: TRBD2
size: -
DNA: TGTGCCAGCAGCCAACGCGGGAGGGCAACAGATACGCAGTATTTT
CDR3: CASSQRGRATDTQYF

V: TRBV15
J: TRBJ2-5
D: TRBD1
size: few
DNA: TGTGCCACCAGCACAAGGGACAGGGGGGGAGAGACCCAGTACTTC
CDR3: CATSTRDRGGETQYF

V: TRBV21-1
J: TRBJ1-1
D: -
size: -
DNA: TGTGCCATCTCGTGGGGGGGCGCGTTAGTGATGAACACTGAAGCTTTCTTT
CDR3: CAISWGGALVMNTEAFF

V: TRBV30
J: TRBJ1-5
D: -
size: once
DNA: TGTGCCTGGAGTCCCGGGACGGGACAAAATCAGCCCCAGCATTTT
CDR3: CAWSPGTGQNQPQHF

V: TRBV30
J: TRBJ1-2
D: TRBD1
size: -
DNA: TGTGCCTGGACTCGGGACAGGGCGTGGACCGTAGGGGGCTACACCTTC
CDR3: CAWTRDRAWTVGGYTF

V: TRBV19
J: TRBJ2-5
D: -
size: -
DNA: TGTGCCAGTAGTAAGCTCCTGACAGAACCAGAGACCCAGTACTTC
CDR3: CASSKLLTEPETQYF

V: TRBV5-1
J: TRBJ1-2
D: TRBD1
size: -
DNA: TGCGCCAGCAGCCCGACCCCGGGACAGGGAGGCTACACCTTC
CDR3: CASSPTPGQGGYTF

V: TRBV19
J: TRBJ1-2
D: TRBD1
size: -
DNA: TGTGCCAGTAGTACTACAGGGGGCGTTGGCTACACCTTC
CDR3: CASSTTGGVGYTF

V: TRBV24-1
J: TRBJ2-2
D: -
size: -
DNA: TGTGCCACCAGTGATTCCCCTCAGGGCCCGCGAGTCACCGGGGAGCTGTTTTTT
CDR3: CATSDSPQGPRVTGELFF

V: TRBV5-1
J: TRBJ2-7
D: TRBD2
size: once
DNA: TGCGCCAGCGGAAAGAGCGGGAGCGTCCACGAGCAGTACTTC
CDR3: CASGKSGSVHEQYF

V: TRBV27
J: TRBJ2-7
D: -
size: few
DNA: TGTGCCAGCAGTTCTATTGGGCCTTACGAGCAGTACTTC
CDR3: CASSSIGPYEQYF

V: TRBV4-2
J: TRBJ2-7
D: TRBD2
size: -
DNA: TGTGCCAGCAGCCAAGATCTAGCGGTCTTCTACGAGCAGTACTTC
CDR3: CASSQDLAVFYEQYF

V: TRBV18
J: TRBJ1-2
D: -
size: few
DNA: TGTGCCAGCTCACCGTCTTCTCACGAGAATGGCTACACCTTC
CDR3: CASSPSSHENGYTF

V: TRBV14
J: TRBJ2-7
D: -
size: -
DNA: TGTGCCAGCAGCCAGAACAGCGAGCAGTACTTC
CDR3: CASSQNSEQYF

V: TRBV6-6
J: TRBJ2-2
D: TRBD2
size: -
DNA: TGTGCCAGCAGACGACTAGCCGAGAACACCGGGGAGCTGTTTTTT
CDR3: CASRRLAENTGELFF

V: TRBV14
J: TRBJ2-7
D: TRBD1
size: once
DNA: TGTGCCAGCAGCCAAGGCCAGGGGGCGCGGGAGCAGTACTTC
CDR3: CASSQGQGAREQYF

V: TRBV30
J: TRBJ2-3
D: TRBD2
size: -
DNA: TGTGCCTGGAGTGTTGGGAGCGGGAGGGGCACAGATACGCAGTATTTT
CDR3: CAWSVGSGRGTDTQYF

V: TRBV5-1
J: TRBJ2-2
D: TRBD1
size: -
DNA: TGCGCCAGCAGCTTTCTGCCGGGACAGGCCTCGCCCGGGGAGCTGTTTTTT
CDR3: CASSFLPGQASPGELFF

V: TRBV10-3
J: TRBJ2-2
D: TRBD2
size: -
DNA: TGTGCCATCGGACTAGCGGTCACGAACACCGGGGAGCTGTTTTTT
CDR3: CAIGLAVTNTGELFF

V: TRBV11-3
J: TRBJ2-5
D: -
size: -
DNA: TGTGCCAGCAGTTTGGACATCCGGAAGACCCAGTACTTC
CDR3: CASSLDIRKTQYF

V: TRBV14
J: TRBJ1-1
D: -
size: -
DNA: TGTGCCAGCAGCCAACCGGGAATGAACACTGAAGCTTTCTTT
CDR3: CASSQPGMNTEAFF

V: TRBV18
J: TRBJ2-3
D: -
size: -
DNA: TGTGCCAGCTCACCGGGACTTCGCACAGATACGCAGTATTTT
CDR3: CASSPGLRTDTQYF

V: TRBV4-2
J: TRBJ1-1
D: -
size: -
DNA: TGTGCCAGCAGCCAAGCGGGGGGAGGCACTGAAGCTTTCTTT
CDR3: CASSQAGGGTEAFF

V: TRBV7-2
J: TRBJ2-1
D: TRBD2
size: -
DNA: TGTGCCAGCAGCTTAGGGGGGACTAGCGGGAGCTATGAGCAGTTCTTC
CDR3: CASSLGGTSGSYEQFF

V: TRBV7-9
J: TRBJ1-4
D: -
size: -
DNA: TGTGCCAGCAGCTCCCTCGGGGGAAATGAAAAACTGTTTTTT
CDR3: CASSSLGGNEKLFF

V: TRBV2
J: TRBJ2-3
D: -
size: -
DNA: TGTGCCAGCAGTGAGACTAGAGGGACGTCAGATACGCAGTATTTT
CDR3: CASSETRGTSDTQYF

V: TRBV7-9
J: TRBJ2-3
D: TRBD1
size: -
DNA: TGTGCCAGCAGCCGAGACAGGGGGGACACAGATACGCAGTATTTT
CDR3: CASSRDRGDTDTQYF

V: TRBV29-1
J: TRBJ2-7
D: TRBD1
size: -
DNA: TGCAGCGTTGCGTTGGACAGGGGGCGTGAGCAGTACTTC
CDR3: CSVALDRGREQYF

V: TRBV19
J: TRBJ2-3
D: TRBD1
size: -
DNA: TGTGCCAGTAGTATGTCCTCCGGGACAGGGATCACAGATACGCAGTATTTT
CDR3: CASSMSSGTGITDTQYF

V: TRBV7-9
J: TRBJ2-7
D: -
size: -
DNA: TGTGCCAGCAGCTTAGTAGTAGCCTACGAGCAGTACTTC
CDR3: CASSLVVAYEQYF

V: TRBV30
J: TRBJ2-5
D: -
size: -
DNA: TGTGCCTGGAGTCAGGGTCCGCAGACCCAGTACTTC
CDR3: CAWSQGPQTQYF

V: TRBV5-5
J: TRBJ2-3
D: -
size: -
DNA: TGTGCCAGCAGTCACCCGGGGACTAGCACAGATACGCAGTATTTT
CDR3: CASSHPGTSTDTQYF

V: TRBV7-3
J: TRBJ2-2
D: TRBD2
size: once
DNA: TGTGCCAGCAGCTTAAAAGGACTAGCGGGAGGGTACACCGGGGAGCTGTTTTTT
CDR3: CASSLKGLAGGYTGELFF